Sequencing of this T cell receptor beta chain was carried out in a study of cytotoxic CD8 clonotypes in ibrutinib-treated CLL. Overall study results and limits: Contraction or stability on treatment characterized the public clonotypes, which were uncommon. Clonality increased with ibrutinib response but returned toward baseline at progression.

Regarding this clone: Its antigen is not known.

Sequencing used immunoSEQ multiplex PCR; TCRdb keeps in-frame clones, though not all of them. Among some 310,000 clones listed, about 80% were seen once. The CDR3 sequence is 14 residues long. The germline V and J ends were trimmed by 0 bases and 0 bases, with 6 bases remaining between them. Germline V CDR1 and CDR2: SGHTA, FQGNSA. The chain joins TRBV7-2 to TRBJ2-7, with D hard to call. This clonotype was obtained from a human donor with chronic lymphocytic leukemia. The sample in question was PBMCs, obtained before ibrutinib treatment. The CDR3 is CASSLATNSYEQYF. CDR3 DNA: TGTGCCAGCAGCTTAGCGACCAACTCCTACGAGCAGTACTTC.